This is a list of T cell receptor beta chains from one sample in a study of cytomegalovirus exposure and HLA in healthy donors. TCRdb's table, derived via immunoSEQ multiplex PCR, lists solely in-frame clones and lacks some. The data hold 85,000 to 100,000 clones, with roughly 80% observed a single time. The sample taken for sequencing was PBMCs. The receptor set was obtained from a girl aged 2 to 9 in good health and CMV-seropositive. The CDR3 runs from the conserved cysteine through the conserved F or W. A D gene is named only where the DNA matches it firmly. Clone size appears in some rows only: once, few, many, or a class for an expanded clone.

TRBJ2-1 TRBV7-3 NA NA TGTGCCAGCAGCGCCGGGACTCCGGGGAATGAGCAGTTCTTC CASSAGTPGNEQFF
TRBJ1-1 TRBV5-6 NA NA TGTGCCAGCAGCGCACAAGGAGGCACTGAAGCTTTCTTT CASSAQGGTEAFF
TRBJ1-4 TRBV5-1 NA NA TGCGCCAGCAGCTTGGGCCAGGGCGCAACTAATGAAAAACTGTTTTTT CASSLGQGATNEKLFF
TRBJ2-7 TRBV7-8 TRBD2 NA TGTGCCAGCAGCCGAACTAGCGGGCTTACCTACGAGCAGTACTTC CASSRTSGLTYEQYF
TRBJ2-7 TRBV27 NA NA TGTGCCAGCAGTTCATCTCGGGGCGAGCAGTACTTC CASSSSRGEQYF
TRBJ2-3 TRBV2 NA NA TGTGCCAGCAACAGGAGAGATACGCAGTATTTT CASNRRDTQYF
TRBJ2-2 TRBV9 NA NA TGTGCCAGCAGCCTTCAGGGGACCGGGGAGCTGTTTTTT CASSLQGTGELFF
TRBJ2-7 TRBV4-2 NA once TGTGCCAGCAGCCACCTAGCTACCTACGAGCAGTACTTC CASSHLATYEQYF
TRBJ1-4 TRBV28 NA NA TGTGCCAGCAGTGAAGGGGCTAATGAAAAACTGTTTTTT CASSEGANEKLFF
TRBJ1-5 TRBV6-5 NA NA TGTGCCAGCACGAGGGGGAGCAATCAGCCCCAGCATTTT CASTRGSNQPQHF
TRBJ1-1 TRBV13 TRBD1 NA TGTGCCAGCAGCTTAAGGGGGCAACGTGAAGCTTTCTTT CASSLRGQREAFF
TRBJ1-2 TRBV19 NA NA TGTGCCAGTAGTATAGTCGGCAGGGATAACTATGGCTACACCTTC CASSIVGRDNYGYTF
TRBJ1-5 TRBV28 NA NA TGTGCCAGCAGTTTGTCCCTCAATCAGCCCCAGCATTTT CASSLSLNQPQHF
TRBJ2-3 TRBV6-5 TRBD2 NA TGTGCCAGCAGCTACCGGACTAGCGGAAACACAGATACGCAGTATTTT CASSYRTSGNTDTQYF
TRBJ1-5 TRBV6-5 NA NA TGTGCCAGCAGTTACTCCGCTATTAGCAATCAGCCCCAGCATTTT CASSYSAISNQPQHF
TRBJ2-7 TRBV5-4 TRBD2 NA TGTGCCAGCAGCGGCGACGGACTAGCGGGAGCGAGTGAGCAGTACTTC CASSGDGLAGASEQYF
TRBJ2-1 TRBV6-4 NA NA TGTGCCAGCAGTGAGGACAGCTCCTACAATGAGCAGTTCTTC CASSEDSSYNEQFF
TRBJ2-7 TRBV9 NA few TGTGCCAGCAGCGTAGGATCAGGGTCCTACGAGCAGTACTTC CASSVGSGSYEQYF
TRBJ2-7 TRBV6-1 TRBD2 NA TGTGCCAGCAGTGAAGGACTAGCGGGTCCTTACGAGCAGTACTTC CASSEGLAGPYEQYF
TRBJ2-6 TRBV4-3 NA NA TGCGCCAGCAGCCCCGAGGTCCCCTCTGGGGCCAACGTCCTGACTTTC CASSPEVPSGANVLTF
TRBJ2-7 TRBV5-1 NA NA TGCGCCAGCAGCTCCTTGTTGGGCTACCACTCCTACGAGCAGTACTTC CASSSLLGYHSYEQYF
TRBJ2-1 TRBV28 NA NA TGTGCCAGCAGGTACGGGAACAACAATGAGCAGTTCTTC CASRYGNNNEQFF
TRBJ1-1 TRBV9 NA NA TGTGCCAGCAGCGCGGGCGGGGCTGAAGCTTTCTTT CASSAGGAEAFF
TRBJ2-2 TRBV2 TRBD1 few TGTGCCAGCAGTCAGACCGGGACAGGGCACACCGGGGAGCTGTTTTTT CASSQTGTGHTGELFF
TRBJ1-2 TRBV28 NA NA TGTGCCAGCAGTTTCATATGGAGGCAGCCGGGGATCACCTTC CASSFIWRQPGITF
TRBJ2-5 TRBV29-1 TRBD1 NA TGCAGCGAACTCCAGGGGGAAGAGACCCAGTACTTC CSELQGEETQYF
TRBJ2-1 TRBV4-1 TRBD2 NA TGCGCCAGCAGCCAAAGTCGACTAGCGGGAGACCATGAGCAGTTCTTC CASSQSRLAGDHEQFF
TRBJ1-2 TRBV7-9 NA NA TGTGCCAGCAGCCCTCCCGCCGGGACAACTAACTATGGCTACACCTTC CASSPPAGTTNYGYTF
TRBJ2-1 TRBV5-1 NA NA TGCGCCAGCAGCTTGGTTGCGAATGAGCAGTTCTTC CASSLVANEQFF
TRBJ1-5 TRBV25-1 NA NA TGTGCCAGCAGTGCGGGAGATCAGCCCCAGCATTTT CASSAGDQPQHF
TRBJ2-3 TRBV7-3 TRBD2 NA TGTGCCAGCAGCTTAGGTAGACTAGCGGGAGTTTCAGATACGCAGTATTTT CASSLGRLAGVSDTQYF
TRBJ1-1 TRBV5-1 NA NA TGCGCCAGCAGCTCCAGGGAAGTTATCGTGAACACTGAAGCTTTCTTT CASSSREVIVNTEAFF
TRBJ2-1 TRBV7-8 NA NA TGTGCCAGCCACGGGAACAGCCTCTCCTACAATGAGCAGTTCTTC CASHGNSLSYNEQFF
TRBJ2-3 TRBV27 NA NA TGTGCCAGCAGTCCCCCCGGGATGGGCACAGATACGCAGTATTTT CASSPPGMGTDTQYF
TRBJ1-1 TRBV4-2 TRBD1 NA TGTGCCAGCAGCCCGGGACAGGGAATGAACACTGAAGCTTTCTTT CASSPGQGMNTEAFF
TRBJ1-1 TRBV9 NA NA TGTGCCAGCAGCGTAGAAGCAGGGGTGGGCACTGAAGCTTTCTTT CASSVEAGVGTEAFF
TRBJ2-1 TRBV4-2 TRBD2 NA TGTGCCAGCAGCCAAGGCACTAGCGGGAGGGCCTTGGACCACAACAATGAGCAGTTCTTC CASSQGTSGRALDHNNEQFF
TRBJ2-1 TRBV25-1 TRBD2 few TGTGCCAGCAGTGAATCAAGTAGCGGGAGTATGGATTACAATGAGCAGTTCTTC CASSESSSGSMDYNEQFF
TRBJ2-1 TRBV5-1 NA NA TGCGCCAGCAGATCTCAGGGTAGCTCCTACAATGAGCAGTTCTTC CASRSQGSSYNEQFF
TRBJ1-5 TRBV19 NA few TGTGCCAGTAGTATGGGGCGGGGGATCAGCAATCAGCCCCAGCATTTT CASSMGRGISNQPQHF
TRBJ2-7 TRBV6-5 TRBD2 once TGTGCCAGCAGGGGACTAGCGGGAGGGGACTACGAGCAGTACTTC CASRGLAGGDYEQYF
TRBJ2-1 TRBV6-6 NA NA TGTGCCAGCAAGAACAGGGAAGCATACGGGGAGCAGTTCTTC CASKNREAYGEQFF
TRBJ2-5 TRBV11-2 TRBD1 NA TGTGCCAGCAGCTCCAGGACAGGGACAGAGACCCAGTACTTC CASSSRTGTETQYF
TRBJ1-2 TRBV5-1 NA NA TGCGCCAGCAGACCACTCGACTTCTCCTATGGCTACACCTTC CASRPLDFSYGYTF
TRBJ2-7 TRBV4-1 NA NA TGCGCCAGCAGCCAAGACCAGGGGGGACCCTACGAGCAGTACTTC CASSQDQGGPYEQYF
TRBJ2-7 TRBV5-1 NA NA TGCGCCAGCAGCCCCGAGCGGACAGGAGGGCTCTACGAGCAGTACTTC CASSPERTGGLYEQYF
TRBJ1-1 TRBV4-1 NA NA TGCGCCAGCAGCCAAAAGGAGGGCCTTGAAGCTTTCTTT CASSQKEGLEAFF
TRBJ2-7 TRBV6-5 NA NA TGTGCCAGCGAGAGTAGCTCCTACGAGCAGTACTTC CASESSSYEQYF